The T cell receptor beta chain under discussion was sequenced for a study of T cells in tuberculosis (dated by TCRdb to 2016 to 2019). For the study in its entirety: To characterize T cells specific for the mycobacterial lipid antigen glucose monomycolate (GMM), the study used CD1B tetramers together with high-throughput TCR immunosequencing. With 10 to 11 people per group, a South African clinical cohort compared IGRA-negative adolescents, IGRA-positive adolescents with latent tuberculosis, and adults with active tuberculosis. PBMC from patients with active tuberculosis were archived either before the start of standard anti-tuberculosis treatment or within 7 days of starting that treatment. Overall study results and their limits: Active tuberculosis TCR-alpha repertoires showed smaller mean NN-distances to GMM-specific TCRs than IGRA-negative controls, suggesting clonal expansion of these TCRs. Shorter CDR3-alpha lengths in active tuberculosis patients partly drove the smaller NN-distances, and the TCR-beta difference was not statistically significant. Which clinical samples got chosen depended on the availability of cryopreserved specimens, and the active tuberculosis cases were adults, whereas the controls were adolescents. With the diverse GMM-specific repertoire as input, a classifier achieved 85% to 90% accuracy (AUROC 0.75 to 0.9), whereas GEM motif frequencies as input gave approximately 70% accuracy.

Taken from the germline V gene (reference sequence), the CDR1 and CDR2 loops are PRHDT and FYEKMQ. Trimming takes 5 bases off V and 4 bases off J; junction bases not matched to a gene: 8. The CDR3 runs 16 residues from the cysteine to the phenylalanine. Only the CDR3 DNA stays, 48 bases, in frame from base 1. This clone was counted a single time. No antigen is known for it. No per-base quality is available; no much larger clone lies one base away. TCR libraries were generated with the immunoSEQ multiplex PCR assay, using TCR-beta and/or TCR-alpha/delta assays for each sample. The Illumina high-throughput platform was used to sequence the amplified TCR libraries. Turning to the authors' computational methods: Clustering and dimensionality reduction relied on pairwise TCRdist distances among GMM-specific receptors from T cells that were either sorted ex vivo or expanded in vitro. Each clinical repertoire received a mean NN-distance score, defined as the average TCRdist to the nearest 10% of tetramer-positive reference sequences. GEM TCR motif frequency was calculated as the fraction of unique TCRs that matched known GEM sequences in V/J usage and CDR3 length. Active tuberculosis was classified by linear discriminant analysis with leave-one-out cross-validation, implemented in scikit-learn. Entries here come from immuneACCESS through TCRdb and include only in-frame sequences with V and J called. Some clones fail to appear in such tables; in the studies checked, an unresolved V gene covers under half of the shortfall, and the cause of the remainder is unknown. From that table come the V and J calls and clone size; the DNA was used to work out D and trimming. This sample comprises under 35,000 clones, 90% to 95% of them detected only once. Approximately 6.8% of the sample is taken by the ten largest.

The time point label on this specimen signifies: new active TB diagnosis, blood taken before or within 7 days of starting treatment. Patients with active tuberculosis were defined as newly diagnosed, HIV-seronegative South African adults aged 18 years or older. Confirmation of active tuberculosis was obtained by positive sputum smear microscopy and/or positive M. tuberculosis culture. Immunosequencing of unsorted cryopreserved PBMC covered, on average, around 97,000 T cells per clinical donor. The chain couples TRBV13 to TRBJ2-1; 10 central bases correspond to TRBD2. This sequence was found in an adult with tuberculosis. Some clones in this sample may be carry-over from other donors' samples. The sample consisted of PBMCs, taken at tuberculosis diagnosis. The CDR3 amino acid sequence is: CASSPTTSGVYNEQFF. The nucleotide sequence reads TGTGCCAGCAGCCCTACCACTAGCGGGGTTTACAATGAGCAGTTCTTC.